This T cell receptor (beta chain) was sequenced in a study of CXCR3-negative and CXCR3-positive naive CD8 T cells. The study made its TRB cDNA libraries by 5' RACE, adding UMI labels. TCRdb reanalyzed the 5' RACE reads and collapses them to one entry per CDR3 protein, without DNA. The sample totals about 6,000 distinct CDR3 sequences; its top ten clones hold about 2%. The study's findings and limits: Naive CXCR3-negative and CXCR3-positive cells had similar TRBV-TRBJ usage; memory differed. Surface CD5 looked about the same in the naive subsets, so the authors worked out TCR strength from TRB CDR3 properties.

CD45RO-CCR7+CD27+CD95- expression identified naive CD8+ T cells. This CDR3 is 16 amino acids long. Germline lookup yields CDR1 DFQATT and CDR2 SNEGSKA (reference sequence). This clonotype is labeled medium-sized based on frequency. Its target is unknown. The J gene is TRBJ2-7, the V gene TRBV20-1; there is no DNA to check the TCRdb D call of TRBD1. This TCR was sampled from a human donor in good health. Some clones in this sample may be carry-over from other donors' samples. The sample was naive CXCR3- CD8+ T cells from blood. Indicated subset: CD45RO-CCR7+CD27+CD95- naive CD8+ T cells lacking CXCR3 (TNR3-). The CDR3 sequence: CSARDLSWGPGDEQYF.